This note documents a single TCR beta chain sequence. Per the study methods: From reference gene primer amplification, estimates of nucleated cell counts were derived. The repertoire was sequenced with immunoSEQ multiplex PCR; TCRdb's copy has only in-frame clones and lacks some. That table is the source of V, J and clone size, and D and trimming were worked out from the DNA. Among about 150,000 clones listed, 84% were seen once. The data are from a study of blood T cell repertoires in COVID-19. On the study more broadly: The United States, Italy and Spain were the sources of the acute and convalescent COVID-19 samples. T cells, B-cell-depleted T cells, or PBMCs supplied cDNA or gDNA.

Germline V gene sequence: CDR1 SGDLS, CDR2 YYNGEE. The V segment lost 5 bases and the J segment 3 bases; nucleotides outside the gene matches: 4. The CDR3 runs 14 residues. Material: peripheral blood. The origin of this receptor is a human donor in a cohort sampled during active COVID-19. This chain joins TRBV9 and TRBJ1-4; 7 nucleotides agree with TRBD1. The chain's CDR3 is CASSRDSSNEKLFF. The CDR3, as DNA: TGTGCCAGCAGTCGGGACAGTTCTAATGAAAAACTGTTTTTT.